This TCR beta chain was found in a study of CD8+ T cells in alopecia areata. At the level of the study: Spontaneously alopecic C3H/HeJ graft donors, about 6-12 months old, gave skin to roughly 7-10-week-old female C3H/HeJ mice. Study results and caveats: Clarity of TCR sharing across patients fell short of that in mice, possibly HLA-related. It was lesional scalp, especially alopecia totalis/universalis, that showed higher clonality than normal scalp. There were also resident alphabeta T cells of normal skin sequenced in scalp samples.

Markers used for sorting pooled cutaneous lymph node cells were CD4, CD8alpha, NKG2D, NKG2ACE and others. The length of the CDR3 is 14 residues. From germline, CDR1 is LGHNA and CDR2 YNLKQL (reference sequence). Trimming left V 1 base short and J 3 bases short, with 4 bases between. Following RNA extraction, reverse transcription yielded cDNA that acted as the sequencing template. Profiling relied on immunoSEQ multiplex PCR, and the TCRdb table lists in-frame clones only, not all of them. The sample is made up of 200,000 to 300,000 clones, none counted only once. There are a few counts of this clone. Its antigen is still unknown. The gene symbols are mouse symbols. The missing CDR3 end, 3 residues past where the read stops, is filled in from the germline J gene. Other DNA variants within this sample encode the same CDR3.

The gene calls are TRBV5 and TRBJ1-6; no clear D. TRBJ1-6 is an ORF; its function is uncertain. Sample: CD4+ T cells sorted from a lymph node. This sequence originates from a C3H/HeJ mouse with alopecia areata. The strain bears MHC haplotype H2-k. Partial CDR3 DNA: TGTGCCAGCAGCCAAGTCAGCTATAATTCGCCC. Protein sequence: CASSQVSYNSP. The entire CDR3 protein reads CASSQVSYNSPLYF.